The present entry profiles one T cell receptor beta chain with its context. This sample is part of a study of blood T cell repertoires in COVID-19. On the study more broadly: Samples representing acute and convalescent COVID-19 were sourced from the United States, Italy and Spain. Sources were T cells, B-cell-depleted T cells, or PBMCs; the material itself was cDNA or gDNA.

In the authors' workflow: Quantification of nucleated cells was approximated via reference gene primer amplification. Generated by immunoSEQ multiplex PCR, the TCRdb table keeps only in-frame clones and is missing some. V and J calls and clone size are copied from that table; D and trimming were computed from the DNA. The table shows more than 150,000 clones, with 84% occurring only once. The CDR3 is made up of 12 amino acids. V shed 3 bases, J shed 13 bases, and the junction held 5 bases outside the gene matches. From germline, CDR1 is SGHAT and CDR2 FQNNGV. The specimen sequenced was peripheral blood. This clonotype was sampled from a woman aged 45-65 years with acute or convalescent COVID-19. V gene TRBV11-2 combines with J gene TRBJ1-4, with 7 bases matching TRBD1. CDR3 in amino acids: CASSLDRSGLFF. The CDR3 bases are TGTGCCAGCAGCTTGGACAGGTCAGGACTGTTTTTT.